Listed below are T cell receptor beta chains from one sample, sequenced in a study of read filtering for tumor transcriptome and immune sequencing. TCRdb fed the reads into MiXCR, producing one record per CDR3 protein. The sample lists 120,000 or so distinct CDR3 sequences; around 13% were seen once. The sequencing input was a population of CD138-negative cells sorted from bone marrow. These receptors originate from a donor aged 40 or older with multiple myeloma. CDR3s include the opening cysteine and the closing phenylalanine or tryptophan. The order of the fields is V gene, D gene, clone size, J gene, CDR3 DNA, CDR3 protein. The D gene is left open where the match is weak. Clone size is shown for a subset of rows, as once, few, many or a class of expanded clone.

>TRBV5-5|TRBD1|many|TRBJ2-1
TGTGCCAGCAGCCGACAGGGGTTCGATGAGCAGTTCTTC
CASSRQGFDEQFF
>TRBV7-2|NA|many|TRBJ2-2
TGTGCCAGCAGACCACAGGAGCTCAACACCGGGGAGCTGTTTTTT
CASRPQELNTGELFF
>TRBV20-1|TRBD2|many|TRBJ2-7
TGCAGTGCCGCGGGAATAGCGGGCTACGAGCAGTACTTC
CSAAGIAGYEQYF
>TRBV20-1|TRBD1|many|TRBJ2-3
TGCAGTGCGACTCGGACAGGGGGCCGGCCAGATACGCAGTATTTT
CSATRTGGRPDTQYF
>TRBV7-9|TRBD1|NA|TRBJ2-3
TGTGCCAGCCGACCGGGACAGGAGGGTACAGATACGCAGTATTTT
CASRPGQEGTDTQYF
>TRBV29-1|NA|many|TRBJ1-1
TGCAGCGTTGAACCTACGAACACTGAAGCTTTCTTT
CSVEPTNTEAFF
>TRBV5-6|TRBD2|NA|TRBJ2-3
TGTGCCAGCAGCTTGGAGCGGGGGGTGGCAGATACGCAGTATTTT
CASSLERGVADTQYF
>TRBV19|TRBD1|NA|TRBJ2-1
TGTGCCAGTAGTAGGGGACAGAACAATGAGCAGTTCTTC
CASSRGQNNEQFF
>TRBV6-6|NA|NA|TRBJ1-3
TGTGCCAGCAGTTACAACAGGCCACAGGGCGCCGCTGGAAACACCATATATTTT
CASSYNRPQGAAGNTIYF
>TRBV6-1|NA|many|TRBJ1-1
TGTGCCAGCAGGCGGGAGAAGGACACTGAAGCTTTCTTT
CASRREKDTEAFF
>TRBV20-1|NA|many|TRBJ2-5
TGCAGTGCCGCACCGCAGGGGATGGAGACCCAGTACTTC
CSAAPQGMETQYF
>TRBV4-2|NA|NA|TRBJ2-6
TGTGCCAGCAACCTATTGGGGCAGAGAACTGGGGCCAACGTCCTGACTTTC
CASNLLGQRTGANVLTF
>TRBV12-3/TRBV12-4|TRBD1|many|TRBJ2-7
TGTGCCAGCAGTTTGGGGGACAGGGTTGACGAGCAGTACTTC
CASSLGDRVDEQYF
>TRBV29-1|NA|many|TRBJ1-4
TGCAGCGTTGAGGTGGGGGAAAAACTGTTTTTT
CSVEVGEKLFF
>TRBV6-5|NA|many|TRBJ2-7
TGTGCCAGCAATGCAGGGAGCTTCGAGTCCTACGAGCAGTACTTC
CASNAGSFESYEQYF
>TRBV28|TRBD2|NA|TRBJ2-4
TGTGCCAGCAGTTTGGGGCTAGCGGGATACGCCAAAAACATTCGGTACTTC
CASSLGLAGYAKNIRYF
>TRBV7-9|TRBD1|many|TRBJ1-1
TGTGCCAGCAGCTCCTCAGGGGGGAACACTGAAGCTTTCTTT
CASSSSGGNTEAFF
>TRBV20-1|NA|many|TRBJ1-1
TGCAGTGCTAGTGAGCTGTCGGCCGAAGCTTTCTTT
CSASELSAEAFF
>TRBV19|NA|many|TRBJ1-4
TGTGCCAGTAGTTCGACCCCCCGGGACGGATCTAATGAAAAACTGTTTTTT
CASSSTPRDGSNEKLFF
>TRBV5-4|TRBD1|many|TRBJ2-5
TGTGCCAGCAGCTTGGACAGGGGGCGTGAGACCCAGTACTTC
CASSLDRGRETQYF
>TRBV6-1|NA|many|TRBJ2-1
TGTGCCAGCAGTGGCTACACCTACAATGAGCAGTTCTTC
CASSGYTYNEQFF
>TRBV20-1|TRBD2|many|TRBJ2-1
TGCAGTGCTAGAGTAGCCCGGGGGGGCCGCAATGAGCAGTTCTTC
CSARVARGGRNEQFF
>TRBV29-1|NA|many|TRBJ2-3
TGCAGCGCCCCGAGGACTGGAGTAGATACGCAGTATTTT
CSAPRTGVDTQYF
>TRBV20-1|NA|many|TRBJ1-5
TGCAGTGCTAGGTGGGGGAATGATCAGCCCCAGCATTTT
CSARWGNDQPQHF
>TRBV5-1|NA|many|TRBJ2-1
TGCGCCAGCAGTAGTAACGGGCTGAATGAGCAGTTCTTC
CASSSNGLNEQFF
>TRBV20-1|NA|many|TRBJ1-1
TGCAGCCCCGAGGGACGGAGGATGAACACTGAAGCTTTCTTT
CSPEGRRMNTEAFF
>TRBV29-1|TRBD1|many|TRBJ2-1
TGCAGCGTTCGGGGACAGATGATCGATGAGCAGTTCTTC
CSVRGQMIDEQFF
>TRBV12-3/TRBV12-4|TRBD2|few|TRBJ2-1
TGTGCCAGCAGTGCCGGGACTAGCGGGGTTTTCTTC
CASSAGTSGVFF
>TRBV9|NA|few|TRBJ1-1
TGTGCCAGCAGCGCAGGACAGTGGAACACTGAAGCTTTCTTT
CASSAGQWNTEAFF
>TRBV11-2|NA|few|TRBJ2-2
TGTGCCAGCAGCTTAACAGGGATTTCCACCGGGGAGCTGTTTTTT
CASSLTGISTGELFF
>TRBV20-1|NA|many|TRBJ1-5
TGCAGTGCTATATATCGGGGGGAGGGGCAGCCCCAGCATTTT
CSAIYRGEGQPQHF
>TRBV12-3/TRBV12-4|NA|NA|TRBJ1-1
TGTGCCAGCAGTCCTGGGCGGGTTCAATCTTTCTTT
CASSPGRVQSFF
>TRBV21-1|NA|many|TRBJ2-7
TGTGCCAGCAGCAAAGCGCGCAGATTCTGTGGACCCTTC
CASSKARRFCGPF
>TRBV21-1|NA|many|TRBJ2-2
TGTGCCAGCAGCAAAGATATAGGAAACACCGGGGAGCTGTTTTTT
CASSKDIGNTGELFF
>TRBV28|NA|NA|TRBJ1-5
TGTGCCAGCAGTTTCCCCCTCAGGACGGATAATCAGCCCCAGCATTTT
CASSFPLRTDNQPQHF
>TRBV6-5|TRBD2|NA|TRBJ2-1
TGTGCCCGCAGTTACTCGACCCGCGGGGGTTTACTGGATGAGCAGTTCTTC
CARSYSTRGGLLDEQFF
>TRBV18|TRBD1|many|TRBJ2-2
TGTGCCAGCTCACGTGGACAGGGCACCGGGGAGCTGTTTTTT
CASSRGQGTGELFF
>TRBV12-3/TRBV12-4|NA|many|TRBJ2-2
TGTGCCAGCAGTCAAGGCGTCCTGAACACCGGGGAGCTGTTTTTT
CASSQGVLNTGELFF
>TRBV6-1|TRBD1|many|TRBJ2-2
TGTGCCAGCAGTGAAATACAGGGGGCGGACGGGGAGCTGTTTTTT
CASSEIQGADGELFF
>TRBV5-6|NA|NA|TRBJ2-5
TGTGCCAGCAGCTCCCCTAGGACGGCCCAAGAGACCCAGTACTTC
CASSSPRTAQETQYF